This T cell receptor beta chain was recovered during a study of T cell repertoires in cytomegalovirus infection. Overall study: CMV infection plus the matching HLA type was flagged by public TCR beta signatures. Study conclusions and caveats: Summed frequency of shared TCR beta families picked out CMV carriers who also had the relevant HLA.

A note on this clonotype: Its antigen remains unidentified.

Germline-derived CDR1 and CDR2 are SGHKS and YYEKEE (reference sequence). V lost 5 bases, J lost 4 bases, and 13 bases stayed unmatched. There are 18 residues in the CDR3. TCRdb analysed the reads with MiXCR anew, one entry per CDR3 protein. This sample has roughly 920,000 distinct CDR3 sequences; around a third occur once, and the top ten carry roughly 13%. This receptor was identified in a human donor in good health (CMV status not recorded). Some clones in this sample may be carry-over from other donors' samples. Source: cultured CD8+ T cells from PBMCs, taken from culture after CMV antigen stimulation. The J gene is TRBJ1-5, the V gene TRBV5-5; 12 bases map to TRBD1. This CDR3 reads CASSLSWDRGRLNQPQHF. The CDR3 DNA reads as TGTGCCAGCAGTCTGTCGTGGGACAGGGGGCGTTTGAATCAGCCCCAGCATTTT.